The present T cell receptor (beta chain) was sequenced within a study of cytomegalovirus exposure and HLA in healthy donors (dated by TCRdb to 2015 to 2018). Describing the broader study: In an earlier analysis of approximately 500 of the donors, 250 to 300 Gb of sequence data and 100 million or so unique TCR beta sequences from roughly 180 million T cells were reported. Approximately 300 gigabases of sequencing data and tens of millions of unique TCR sequences were included in an early release covering 500 to 750 HLA-typed donors. The genetic ancestry cluster associated with self-reported Caucasian donors included over 65% of the roughly 400 genotyped donors. The study aimed to test whether signatures of past pathogen exposure could be identified by cataloging public T cell receptors. The study profiled the T cell repertoires of hundreds of subjects by immunosequencing and related them to cytomegalovirus serostatus. Besides the first cohort of around 670 subjects, a separate validation cohort made up of 120 different subjects was used. The study combined high-throughput TCR immunosequencing, statistical association of individual TCRs with disease status, and machine learning to predict cytomegalovirus infection status. In a later analysis, previously published TCR beta repertoires from 550 to 750 donors were re-analyzed and high-resolution HLA genotyping was added so that TCR occurrence patterns could be studied. The later analysis used no new phenotypic data to find candidate immune exposures, relying instead on TCR beta sequences and their occurrence across donors. In an earlier analysis of around 540 of the donors, high-throughput TCR beta sequencing was used to judge whether each TCR beta V gene segment behaved as functional or pseudogenic. Donor age, sex, ethnicity and CMV serostatus were compiled together with the repertoire data. Genome-wide SNP genotypes for about 55% of the roughly 670 donors were used in a later genetic analysis, which treated that subset as a discovery cohort. All discovery cohort repertoires had been generated using a single sequencing platform. Both class I and class II loci were covered by HLA typing, at four-digit resolution. Typing coverage differed by locus: A, B, C, DRB1 and DQB1 were typed in about 620-640 donors, DQA1 in about 550, DPA1 in around 610, and DPB1 in just under 480. Several DR-DQ haplotypes were handled as single units for association and clustering because linkage in the cohort was strong. Among roughly 400 genotyped donors of the cohort, an average of roughly 230,000 unique TCR beta nucleotide sequences was sequenced per donor, of which 15% to 20% were non-productive.

The method behind the library was the immunoSEQ multiplex PCR assay. The multiplex PCR relied on a mix of 60 forward primers for TCR Vbeta segments and 13 reverse primers for TCR Jbeta segments. A multiplex PCR assay on genomic DNA amplified the CDR3 region of rearranged TCR beta genes. On the Illumina HiSeq System, the amplified TCR beta libraries were sequenced as 87-base-pair reads. The published analysis was carried out like this. A later analysis tallied roughly 76 million unique TCR beta chains across the 660 or so repertoires, and some 10 million of those chains were shared by two or more donors. A nearest-neighbor algorithm error-corrected the raw reads and collapsed the reads into unique sequences, merging closely related sequences to remove PCR and sequencing errors. CDR3 sequences were aligned to IMGT reference sequences to assign V, D and J gene segments. For a sequence to be retained, a match of at least six nucleotides was required to both a V gene segment and a J gene segment. Rearrangements were classified as productive when the CDR3 lacked stop codons and remained in frame with V and J, and all other rearrangements were classified as non-productive. Following IMGT convention, CDR3 was defined as the stretch from the second conserved V-encoded cysteine to the conserved J-encoded phenylalanine. The earlier analysis of approximately 590 of the donors excluded any sequence lacking an unambiguous match to a single V gene segment. An earlier analysis of over 450 of the donors classified V segments as functional when productive rearrangements were above 56.7% and as segregating when the standard deviation between donors was above 5%. A statistical classification framework was built for diagnosing cytomegalovirus status from the catalog of TCR beta chain sequences. A later analysis assigned V and J genes by comparing TCR nucleotide sequences with IMGT/GENE-DB human TR gene sequences. In a later analysis, CDR3 sequences and most-parsimonious VDJ recombination scenarios were assigned using the TCRdist pipeline. In a later analysis, each TCR beta chain was defined by its CDR3 amino acid sequence together with its V-gene family, and reads lacking a unique V-gene family were excluded. A later analysis removed 550 to 700 highly shared, low-generation-probability nucleotide sequences to deal with suspected cross-contamination and a sequencing artifact. In a later analysis, a clonal expansion index was calculated for each public chain from normalized within-repertoire ranks of inferred template counts. Generation probabilities in a later analysis came from a VDJ recombination model fitted to out-of-frame rearrangements, and those results were checked against IGoR. In a later analysis, hypergeometric tests were used to score TCR-TCR, TCR-HLA and TCR-CMV co-occurrence, with a repertoire-size bias correction applied to TCR pairs. A later analysis estimated false discovery rates by permuting HLA or CMV assignments 20 times. In a later analysis, co-occurring TCRs were grouped using DBSCAN, and TCRdist sequence similarity was added for clustering within HLA-allele-positive subsets. Repertoires with fewer than 30,000 or more than 120,000 public chains were left out of co-occurrence clustering, as were about 5 repertoires with anomalous nucleotide sharing. TCRdb obtained this table from immuneACCESS and retained in-frame rearrangements with V and J assigned. These tables miss some clones; where compared with another copy, unresolved V genes account for less than half of the shortfall, and the remainder is unexplained. From that table come the V and J calls and clone size; the DNA was used to work out D and trimming. This sample comprises hundreds of thousands of clones, 70% to 90% of them detected only once. The ten largest account for about 2.5% of the sample.

The germline V gene (reference sequence) supplies CDR1 SGHNT and CDR2 YYREEE. Between the V and J ends, shortened by 4 bases and 4 bases respectively, the junction contains 14 bases. Reading from cysteine to phenylalanine, the CDR3 counts 14 amino acids. Solely the CDR3 DNA is kept, with 42 bases framed from the first base. The paper as a whole reports these results and caveats: Specific HLA alleles were associated with 15,000 to 20,000 TCR beta sequences at a false discovery rate of 0.05 in a later analysis. In a later analysis, the rate of TCR association differed among HLA loci, with DRB1 alleles having the most associated TCRs and HLA-C alleles having the fewest. Immune exposure information for the cohort was limited to CMV serostatus. According to the authors, the approach could potentially be generalized to other disease states and immunological phenotypes. In a later genetic analysis, fewer N-insertions in productive TCRs were reported among donors in an Asian-associated ancestry cluster than the roughly 700-donor mean. A later genetic analysis associated a missense DCLRE1C variant with V-gene and J-gene trimming of TCR beta chains, and an independent cohort replicated the association. Most TCR sequences were observed very rarely across donors, whereas some public TCRs were present in many individuals. In vitro tests confirmed that three of the cytomegalovirus-associated TCR beta chains recognize cytomegalovirus antigens. A further reported finding was that TCR beta sequences accurately predicted the HLA-A and HLA-B alleles for most subjects in the first cohort. Correlated functional status among segregating V segments might be attributable to linkage disequilibrium, but an unknown experimental factor could not be ruled out. A cluster of highly shared sequence variants was judged likely to be a technical artifact of the sequencing pipeline. When HLA alleles, especially DR and DQ, strongly co-occurred, TCR associations were difficult to assign to individual alleles. Because counts were too low, about 15 rarely observed V segments, including chromosome 9 orphons, were left out of the earlier analysis of several hundred of the donors. An earlier analysis of approximately 530 of the donors showed that most TCR beta V segments appeared in productive rearrangements either about 87% or about 30% of the time, which broadly matched IMGT annotations. Sequencing depth was assumed to be roughly uniform across donors in the presence/absence analyses, though that assumption may not hold. Because HLA typing was missing for some donors at each locus, association tests included only the typed subset. Some IMGT-functional V segments, including TRBV6-2 and TRBV6-3, could not be told apart with the 87-base-pair reads, so those segments were excluded. In a later analysis, HLA-associated TCR beta chains were found to be more clonally expanded and to have lower generation probabilities than equally common non-associated chains. In the study, some 180 TCR beta chains were listed as associated with cytomegalovirus. According to a later analysis, most CMV-associated TCR beta chains appeared to be HLA-restricted, and the HLA associations seemed to be driven largely by CMV exposure. According to a later analysis, parvovirus B19, influenza, CMV and Epstein-Barr virus appeared linked to several top co-occurrence clusters. In both the original and validation cohorts, the classifier was reported to diagnose cytomegalovirus status with high specificity and sensitivity. Only TCR beta chains were sequenced in this cohort, and the absence of alpha or paired-chain data limited detectable features.

The cohort was made up of approximately 670 healthy bone marrow donors. Cohort members were all nominally healthy when sampled, although unrecorded immune exposures were likely present. The donor tested CMV seronegative, placing the donor among the approximately 360 seronegative members of the cohort. Each donor provided a peripheral blood sample, and peripheral blood mononuclear cells were used for TCR beta sequencing. The Qiagen DNeasy Blood Extraction Kit was used to extract genomic DNA from the blood cell samples. With respect to this clone: Its cognate antigen has yet to be identified. Base quality data are lacking; no much larger clone is found one base away.

The chain joins TRBV5-4 to TRBJ2-5, with TRBD1 as a weak D call on 6 bases. The sample consisted of PBMCs. The clonotype comes from a woman aged 18-30 years in good health and CMV-seronegative. Read as DNA, the sequence is TGTGCCAGCAGCCCCCAGGGGCGTAGAGAGACCCAGTACTTC. The translation is CASSPQGRRETQYF.